The following is a T cell receptor beta chain sequence with its context. The target antigen is unknown. This record belongs to a study of cytomegalovirus exposure and HLA in healthy donors. Turning to the study itself: According to later analysis, the same platform produced the 120 validation and around 730 first-cohort repertoires. Study-wide points: Subsequent analysis revealed that first-cohort TCR clusters tended to co-occur in the 130 or so validation repertoires. A list of approximately 160 TCR beta chains associated with cytomegalovirus was given.

The donors were in the roughly 130-subject validation cohort, distinct from the roughly 700-subject first cohort. Repertoires were generated with immunoSEQ multiplex PCR, while TCRdb's copy carries only in-frame clones and drops some. The data contain 65,000 to 80,000 clones, 94% of them singletons. This receptor was taken from a woman between 18 and 29 years old in good health and CMV-seronegative. The specimen sequenced was PBMCs.

The CDR3 is CATWSRVSGANVLTF. As DNA, the CDR3 is TGCGCCACTTGGAGCAGGGTGTCTGGGGCCAACGTCCTGACTTTC. This chain joins TRBV10-1 and TRBJ2-6, with D tentatively TRBD1 (5 bases). The CDR3 has 15 residues. V shed 10 bases and J shed 1 base, with 14 bases lying between them. Germline CDR1 reads WNHNN; CDR2 reads SYGVQD (reference sequence).